These 27 T cell receptor beta chains came from one sample sequenced in a study of regulatory T cells in long-lasting Graves disease. Building the TCR beta libraries relied on iRepertoire HTBI primers, and CDR3 regions underwent Arm-PCR. TCRdb re-called the multiplex PCR reads with MiXCR, one entry per CDR3 protein. The table includes roughly 400,000 distinct CDR3 sequences, about a fifth detected once. This sample's time point: persistent/refractory GD, antithyroid drugs over 5 years with positive TRAb. PBMCs provided the RNA from which the TCR library was made. Sequences were derived from peripheral blood mononuclear cells (PBMCs), sampled when the disease was refractory, from a patient treated with antithyroid drugs. These receptors were collected from a female donor with Graves disease.

This clonotype has ten or more counts. The chain is built from TRBV6-1 and TRBJ2-7; D is uncertain. The CDR3 consists of 15 residues. The ends were cut back, 3 bases at V and 3 bases at J, with 15 bases in the middle. CDR1 is MNHNS and CDR2 is SASEGT in the germline V gene. CDR3 DNA: TGTGCCAGCAGTGACCCCAGGAGCAACTACTACGAGCAGTACTTC. It encodes CASSDPRSNYYEQYF.

This clonotype was seen only a few times. The chain is built from TRBV7-2 and TRBJ2-2, with 8 bases matching TRBD2. Germline loops: CDR1 SGHTA, CDR2 FQGNSA. The CDR3 has 13 residues. V was clipped by 5 bases and J by 8 bases; unmatched bases: 4. CDR3 DNA sequence: TGTGCCAGCAGCCCTTCGGGGGGGGGGGAGCTGTTTTTT. It translates to CASSPSGGGELFF.

This clonotype has just a few counts. The rearrangement uses TRBV27 and TRBJ1-6, with D maybe TRBD1 (6 bases). Germline CDR1 is MNHEY and CDR2 is SMNVEV (reference sequence). The ends were cut back, 7 bases at V and 5 bases at J, with 12 bases in the middle. There are 14 residues in the CDR3. CDR3 residues: CASTPGQNNSPLHF. CDR3 in DNA: TGTGCCAGCACCCCTGGACAGAATAATTCACCCCTCCACTTT.

This clonotype was recorded many times. The chain links TRBV12-3 or TRBV12-4 to TRBJ2-2; D gene unclear. Trimming removed 5 bases from V and 5 bases from J, with 12 bases in between. This CDR3 has 14 residues. CDR3 sequence reads: CASSPRQVTGELFF. CDR3 nucleotide sequence: TGTGCCAGCAGTCCCCGACAAGTAACCGGGGAGCTGTTTTTT.

This clonotype was picked up a small number of times. This chain joins TRBV27 and TRBJ2-7; TRBD1 aligns across 9 bases. Germline trimming cut 2 bases from V and 3 bases from J; bases unmatched to any gene: 8. The CDR3 is made up of 16 amino acids. The germline V gene has CDR1 MNHEY and CDR2 SMNVEV (reference sequence). The CDR3 bases are TGTGCCAGCAGTTTAAGTACAGGGGGCGTCGACTACGAGCAGTACTTC. Residues: CASSLSTGGVDYEQYF.

The CDR3 is CSGKVQGQETQYF. The CDR3 bases are TGCAGTGGTAAAGTACAGGGTCAAGAGACCCAGTACTTC. The chain joins TRBV20-1 to TRBJ2-5; a weak D match, TRBD1 (6 bases). CDR1 is DFQATT, CDR2 SNEGSKA, per germline (reference sequence). The CDR3 is 13 amino acids. Trimming cost V 7 bases and J 2 bases, with 14 bases left between them.

This clonotype has a handful of counts. The V and J genes are TRBV7-8 and TRBJ1-1; no firm D call. This CDR3 has 12 residues. Between the trimmed V and J ends, which lost 5 bases and 3 bases, there was a span of 7 bases. CDR1 SGHVS and CDR2 FQNEAQ come from the germline V gene. The CDR3: CASSERYTEAFF. The CDR3 DNA sequence: TGTGCCAGCAGCGAAAGGTACACTGAAGCTTTCTTT.

The chain links TRBV19 to TRBJ2-4; possibly TRBD1 for D (6 bases). The CDR3 is made up of 12 amino acids. Germline V gene sequence: CDR1 LNHDA, CDR2 SQIVND (reference sequence). Trimming removed 3 bases at V and 15 bases at J, with 15 bases between. The CDR3 DNA follows: TGTGCCAGTAGTATTAGCACAGGGTCCTGGTACTTC. Protein product: CASSISTGSWYF.

Points on this clonotype: A far larger clone is off by one base, so a read error is likely. CDR3 nucleotide sequence: TGTGCCAGCAGTGAGGGGTTCGGGACGAACACTGAAGCTTTCTTT. Translating gives CASSEGFGTNTEAFF. This chain connects TRBV6-2 or TRBV6-3 to TRBJ1-1; D perhaps matches TRBD1 (5 bases). Germline lookup yields CDR1 MNHEY and CDR2 SVGEGT. Trimming left V 5 bases short and J 1 base short, with 14 bases between. This CDR3 spans 15 amino acids.

The chain is built from TRBV12-3 or TRBV12-4 and TRBJ1-1; unclear D gene. The CDR3 extends over 15 amino acids. Between the trimmed V and J ends, which lost 3 bases and 2 bases, there was a span of 13 bases. CDR3 sequence (DNA): TGTGCCAGCAGTTTGGTAAAGCCCCCTAACACTGAAGCTTTCTTT. Amino acids: CASSLVKPPNTEAFF.

This clonotype has at least ten counts. The chain uses TRBV2 and TRBJ2-4, with 11 positions matching TRBD2. Germline CDR1 SNHLY, CDR2 FYNNEI. V shed 6 bases and J 2 bases; nucleotides not matched to a gene: 9. The CDR3 spans 17 residues. The CDR3: CASSALTSGSSKNIQYF. The CDR3 DNA reads TGTGCCAGCAGCGCCCTAACTAGCGGGAGTTCCAAAAACATTCAGTACTTC.

This chain joins TRBV6-2 or TRBV6-3 and TRBJ1-3, with D possibly TRBD1 on 6 matching bases. V shed 10 bases and J shed 1 base, with 17 bases lying between them. The CDR3 sequence is 15 residues long. The germline V gene encodes CDR1 MNHEY and CDR2 SVGEGT. The CDR3 coding sequence is TGTGCCACCAATCCGGGACACCAGTCTGGAAACACCATATATTTT. This translates into CATNPGHQSGNTIYF.

This clonotype has ten or more counts. CDR3 sequence: CASRDPPAETQYF. CDR3 coding DNA: TGTGCCTCCCGGGACCCACCCGCGGAGACCCAGTACTTC. The gene calls are TRBV11-2 and TRBJ2-5; D could derive from TRBD1 or TRBD2 (5 bases each). This CDR3 spans 13 amino acids. CDR1 is SGHAT and CDR2 is FQNNGV in the germline V gene. The germline V and J ends were trimmed by 11 bases and 5 bases, with 18 bases remaining between them.

The chain carries TRBV12-3 or TRBV12-4 and TRBJ2-5; a possible D gene is TRBD2 (6 bases). The CDR3 covers 17 residues. The V gene lost 5 bases and the J gene lost 3 bases, with 22 bases spanning the gap. The CDR3 bases are TGTGCCAGCAGTCCCGGGGCCCCCTTTCAGCGGGAAGAGACCCAGTACTTC. Protein sequence: CASSPGAPFQREETQYF.

Only a few counts were recorded for this clonotype. The chain uses TRBV3-1 and TRBJ2-1; no clear D gene. The CDR3 totals 13 residues. Germline V lookup: CDR1 LGHDT, CDR2 YNNKEL (reference sequence). V lost 4 bases and J lost 2, with 6 bases in between. CDR3 DNA sequence: TGTGCCAGCAGCCGTATCCCCTACAATGAGCAGTTCTTC. Translation: CASSRIPYNEQFF.

The chain carries TRBV20-1 and TRBJ2-7, with D perhaps matching TRBD2 (6 bases). Germline CDR1 reads DFQATT; CDR2 reads SNEGSKA (reference sequence). V lost 6 bases and J 2 bases, leaving 20 bases between the germline ends. The CDR3 loop spans 15 amino acids. CDR3 region: CSAGDLREWAYEQYF. CDR3 sequence (DNA): TGCAGTGCCGGGGACCTTCGGGAGTGGGCCTACGAGCAGTACTTC.

Only a few counts were recorded for this clonotype. The chain uses TRBV19 and TRBJ2-1, with TRBD2 matching 12 bases. V lost 6 bases and J lost 7; bases outside the gene matches: 16. This CDR3 contains 18 residues. CDR1 and CDR2 (germline): LNHDA, SQIVND (reference sequence). The CDR3 sequence is CASSVQGGPSGRVNEQFF. The CDR3 DNA sequence: TGTGCCAGTAGCGTTCAAGGGGGTCCTAGCGGGAGGGTAAATGAGCAGTTCTTC.

Many counts were recorded for this clonotype. J is TRBJ2-7 and V is TRBV25-1, with D unresolved. CDR3 length: 13 amino acids. V lost 4 bases and J lost 2, with 9 bases in between. Germline V gene sequence: CDR1 MGHDK, CDR2 SYGVNS. CDR3 nucleotides: TGTGCCAGCAGTGTCGGATCTACCTACGAGCAGTACTTC. It codes for CASSVGSTYEQYF.

A note on this clonotype: Since a much larger clone is just one base distant, this may be a read error. The chain is built from TRBV5-6 and TRBJ1-1; unclear D gene. The CDR3 runs to 14 residues. Trimming removed 4 bases from V and 0 bases from J, with 10 bases in between. Per germline, CDR1 SGHDT and CDR2 YYEEEE. Here the CDR3 reads CASSPNGMNTEAFF. CDR3 DNA sequence: TGTGCCAGCAGCCCCAACGGTATGAACACTGAAGCTTTCTTT.

Ten or more counts support this clonotype. The rearrangement links TRBV9 to TRBJ1-2, with D unresolved. Trimming cost V 4 bases and J 4 bases, with 17 bases left between them. Germline CDR1 reads SGDLS; CDR2 reads YYNGEE. This CDR3 is built from 15 residues. CDR3 region: CASSPDGLPVYGYTF. In DNA form, the CDR3 reads TGTGCCAGCAGCCCAGATGGACTGCCCGTCTATGGCTACACCTTC.

The chain uses TRBV4-2 and TRBJ1-2; D is unclear. Trimming took off 0 bases at V and 1 base at J, with 15 bases between the two ends. This CDR3 comprises 17 residues. The germline gives CDR1 LGHNA, CDR2 YNFKEQ. CDR3 DNA sequence: TGTGCCAGCAGCCAAGATTTCGTGGATTCACGTAACTATGGCTACACCTTC. Amino acids: CASSQDFVDSRNYGYTF.

This clonotype was recorded a few times. This chain joins TRBV27 and TRBJ2-7; perhaps TRBD1 as D (6 bases). Looked up from germline, CDR1 is MNHEY and CDR2 is SMNVEV (reference sequence). The CDR3 extends over 14 amino acids. V lost 2 bases and J lost 0, with 8 bases in between. The CDR3 nucleotides read TGTGCCAGCAGTTTAGTGACAGGCTCCTACGAGCAGTACTTC. This codes for CASSLVTGSYEQYF.

In this sample, this clonotype turned up a few times. V usage is TRBV20-1 and J usage is TRBJ2-5; no reliable D call. Germline-derived CDR1 and CDR2 are DFQATT and SNEGSKA (reference sequence). The V and J ends lost 6 bases and 5 bases respectively, with 10 bases between them. This CDR3 region has 11 residues. The CDR3 nucleotides read TGCAGTGCGCCTGTAGGGGAGACCCAGTACTTC. Residues: CSAPVGETQYF.

This clonotype was seen at least ten times. The CDR3, as DNA: TGTGCCAGCAGTCCAAGACAGGAGAATTCACCCCTCCACTTT. Encoded protein: CASSPRQENSPLHF. This rearrangement joins TRBV12-3 or TRBV12-4 to TRBJ1-6, with a tentative D call TRBD1 (6 bases). CDR3 size: 14 residues. Trimming removed 5 bases from V and 7 bases from J, with 12 bases in between.

This clonotype was seen at least ten times. This chain connects TRBV28 to TRBJ2-2; D remains ambiguous. V dropped 3 bases and J dropped 3 bases, with 5 bases sitting between them. Germline CDR1 MDHEN, CDR2 SYDVKM. The CDR3 totals 13 residues. CDR3 sequence: CASSLAYTGELFF. The CDR3 DNA sequence: TGTGCCAGCAGTTTGGCTTACACCGGGGAGCTGTTTTTT.

This clonotype was found a few times. The chain employs TRBV6-1 and TRBJ1-5, with a weak D call TRBD1 (5 bases). The V gene lost 2 bases and the J gene lost 4 bases, with 15 bases spanning the gap. Germline assignment: CDR1 MNHNS and CDR2 SASEGT. This CDR3 contains 16 residues. CDR3 residues: CASSEPGTGPNQPQHF. The CDR3, as DNA: TGTGCCAGCAGTGAACCTGGAACAGGACCTAATCAGCCCCAGCATTTT.

This clonotype was recorded many times. J is TRBJ1-6 and V is TRBV20-1, with D possibly matching TRBD1 (5 bases). The CDR3 sequence is 16 residues long. V lost 6 bases to trimming and J lost 9 bases, with 24 bases between them. Germline CDR1 and CDR2: DFQATT and SNEGSKA (reference sequence). The DNA of the CDR3 is TGCAGTGCACATGACCTCGAGAAGGGGATGGGTTCACCCCTCCACTTT. Translating gives CSAHDLEKGMGSPLHF.